This T cell receptor beta chain comes out of a study of T-cell memory formation after mild COVID-19. General study findings and limits: Clonal second-wave expansions that peaked on day 37 had unconfirmed SARS-CoV-2 specificity. Memory from before infection featured some responding clones, which suggests cross-reactive memory joined.

Points on this clonotype: Its target is not known.

5'RACE, which relied on constant-segment primers, yielded TCR alpha and TCR beta cDNA libraries carrying sample barcodes and UMIs. A single record per CDR3 protein comes from TCRdb applying MiXCR to the 5' RACE reads. The table lists fewer than 200,000 distinct CDR3 sequences, around 20% of them singletons. This CDR3 has 14 residues. Germline V gene sequence: CDR1 MNHNY, CDR2 SVGAGI (reference sequence). The V segment lost 6 bases and the J segment 3 bases; nucleotides outside the gene matches: 5. V and J are TRBV6-6 and TRBJ1-5, with 7 bases identical to TRBD1. The specimen sequenced was PBMCs or a T cell subset sorted from them (not recorded which). This TCR derives from a man between 18 and 35 years old who had mild COVID-19 (a few samples of this study predate the infection). Cell type and time point are not known. The CDR3 coding sequence is TGTGCCAGCAGCTTGACAGGGCACAATCAGCCCCAGCATTTT. It encodes CASSLTGHNQPQHF.